This T cell receptor (beta chain) was sequenced in a study of Ad26.COV2.S vaccination and SARS-CoV-2 variants. At the level of the study: Sample donor was a member of the COV1001 Ad26.COV2.S trial arm.

With respect to this clone: Its matching antigen is unknown.

Method: immunoSEQ multiplex PCR; TCRdb's copy keeps in-frame clones and lacks some. The profile shows approximately 450,000 clones, 75% to 95% of them singletons. Treatment here: some 20 received Ad26.COV2.S at low or high dose, single or two shots; 5 received placebo; per-sample allocation not given. Day 63 after the first injection of vaccine or placebo was the sampling time. An adult aged 18-55 years in Boston served as the donor. V gave up 4 bases and J gave up 4 bases, with 10 bases separating them. This CDR3 is 15 amino acids long. CDR1 and CDR2 (germline): KGHDR, SFDVKD. Points from the study as a whole: Measures of TCR breadth and depth may have fallen short of total T cell responses.

The chain carries TRBV24-1 and TRBJ2-6, with D unclear. The sequencing used peripheral blood, collected in a trial of Ad26.COV2.S vaccine versus placebo. This sequence was found in a person between 18 and 60 years old who received the Ad26.COV2.S COVID-19 vaccine or a placebo. Written as DNA, the CDR3 is TGTGCCACCAGTGACCCTCGGTCCGGGGCCAACGTCCTGACTTTC. Its translation: CATSDPRSGANVLTF.